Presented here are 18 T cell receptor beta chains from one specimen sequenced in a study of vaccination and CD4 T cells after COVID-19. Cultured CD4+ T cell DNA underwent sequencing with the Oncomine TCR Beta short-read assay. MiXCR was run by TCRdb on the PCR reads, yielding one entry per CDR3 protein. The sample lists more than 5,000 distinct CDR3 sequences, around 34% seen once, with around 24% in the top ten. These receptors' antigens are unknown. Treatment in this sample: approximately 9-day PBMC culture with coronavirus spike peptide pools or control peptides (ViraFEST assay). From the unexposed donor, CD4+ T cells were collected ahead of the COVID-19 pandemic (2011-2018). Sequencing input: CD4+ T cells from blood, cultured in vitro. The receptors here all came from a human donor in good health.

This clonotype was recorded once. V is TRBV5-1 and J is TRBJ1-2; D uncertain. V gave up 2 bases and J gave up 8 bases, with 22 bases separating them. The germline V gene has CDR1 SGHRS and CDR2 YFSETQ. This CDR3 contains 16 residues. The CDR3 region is CASSFGGPSSREGYTF. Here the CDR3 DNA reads TGCGCCAGCAGCTTTGGAGGGCCCTCCTCGAGAGAGGGCTACACCTTC.

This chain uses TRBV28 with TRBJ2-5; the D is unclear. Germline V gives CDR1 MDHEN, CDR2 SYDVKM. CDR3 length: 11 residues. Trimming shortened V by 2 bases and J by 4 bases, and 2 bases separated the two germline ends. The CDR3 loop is CASSLRETQYF. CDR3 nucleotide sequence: TGTGCCAGCAGTTTAAGAGAGACCCAGTACTTC.

The chain's CDR3 is CSARTGGGTGELFF. The CDR3 region has the DNA TGCAGTGCCAGAACAGGGGGCGGCACCGGGGAGCTGTTTTTT. The chain has TRBV20-1 and TRBJ2-2; TRBD1 matches 9 bases. Trimming took 6 bases from V and 4 from J; bases not matched to a gene: 6. Germline V CDR1 and CDR2: DFQATT, SNEGSKA (reference sequence). The CDR3 spans 14 residues.

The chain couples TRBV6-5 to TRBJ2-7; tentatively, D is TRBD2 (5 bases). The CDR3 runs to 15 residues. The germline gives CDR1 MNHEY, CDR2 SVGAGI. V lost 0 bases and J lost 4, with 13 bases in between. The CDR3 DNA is TGTGCCAGCAGTTACTCGAATATGGGGAGTTACGAGCAGTACTTC. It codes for CASSYSNMGSYEQYF.

The CDR3 region has the DNA TGTGCCAGCAGCCTCGGACAGGGGTCTGGAGAGACCCAGTACTTC. As protein: CASSLGQGSGETQYF. The rearrangement links TRBV5-6 to TRBJ2-5, with 9 bases aligning to TRBD1. The length of the CDR3 is 15 residues. J gave up 4 bases and V 4 bases, and 8 bases lay outside the gene matches. Germline V CDR1 and CDR2: SGHDT, YYEEEE.

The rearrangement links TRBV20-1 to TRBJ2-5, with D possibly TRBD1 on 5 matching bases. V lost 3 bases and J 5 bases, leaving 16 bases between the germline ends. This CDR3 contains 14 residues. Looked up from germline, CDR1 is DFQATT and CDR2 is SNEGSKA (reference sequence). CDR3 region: CSASQAGIYETQYF. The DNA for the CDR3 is TGCAGTGCTAGCCAGGCAGGGATATACGAGACCCAGTACTTC.

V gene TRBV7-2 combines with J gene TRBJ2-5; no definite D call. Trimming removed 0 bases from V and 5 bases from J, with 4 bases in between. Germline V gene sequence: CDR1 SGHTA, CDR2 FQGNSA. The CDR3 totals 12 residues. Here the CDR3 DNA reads TGTGCCAGCAGCTTAGCGGGGGAGACCCAGTACTTC. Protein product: CASSLAGETQYF. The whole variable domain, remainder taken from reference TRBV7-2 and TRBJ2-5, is GAGVSQSPSNKVTEKGKDVELRCDPISGHTALYWYRQSLGQGLEFLIYFQGNSAPDKSGLPSDRFSAERTGGSVSTLTIQRTQQEDSAVYLCASSLAGETQYFGPGTRLLVL.

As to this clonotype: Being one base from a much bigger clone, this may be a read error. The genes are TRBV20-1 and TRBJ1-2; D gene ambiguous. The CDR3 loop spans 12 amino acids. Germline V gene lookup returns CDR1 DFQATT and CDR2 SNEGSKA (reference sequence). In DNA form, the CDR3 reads TGCGGAGCCGGGATAGCAAACTATGGCTACACCTTC. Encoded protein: CGAGIANYGYTF.

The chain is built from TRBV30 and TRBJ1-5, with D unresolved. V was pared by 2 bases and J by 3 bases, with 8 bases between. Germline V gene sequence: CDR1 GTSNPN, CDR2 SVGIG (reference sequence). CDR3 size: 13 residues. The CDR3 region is CAWSFTTNQPQHF. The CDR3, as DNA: TGTGCCTGGAGTTTCACTACCAATCAGCCCCAGCATTTT.

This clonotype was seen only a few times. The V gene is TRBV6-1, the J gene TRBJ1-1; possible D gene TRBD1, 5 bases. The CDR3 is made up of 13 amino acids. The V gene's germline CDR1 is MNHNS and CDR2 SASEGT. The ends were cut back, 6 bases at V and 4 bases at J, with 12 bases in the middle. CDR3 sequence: CASRVLTGTEAFF. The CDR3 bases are TGTGCCAGCAGGGTATTAACAGGCACTGAAGCTTTCTTT.

CDR3 nucleotide sequence: TGTGCCAGCAGCCAGACTAGCGAGAACACCGGGGAGCTGTTTTTT. Translation gives CASSQTSENTGELFF. V and J are TRBV4-2 and TRBJ2-2; 8 nucleotides align to TRBD2. The CDR3 extends over 15 amino acids. Germline V gives CDR1 LGHNA, CDR2 YNFKEQ. V was clipped by 3 bases and J by 1 base; unmatched bases: 1.

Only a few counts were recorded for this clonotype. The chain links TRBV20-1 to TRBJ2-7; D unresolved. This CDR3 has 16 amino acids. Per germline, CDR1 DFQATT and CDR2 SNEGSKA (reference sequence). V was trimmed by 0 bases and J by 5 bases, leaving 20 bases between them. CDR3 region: CSARDLSGGPQDEQYF. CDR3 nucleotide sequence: TGCAGTGCTAGAGATTTGAGTGGCGGCCCTCAGGACGAGCAGTACTTC.

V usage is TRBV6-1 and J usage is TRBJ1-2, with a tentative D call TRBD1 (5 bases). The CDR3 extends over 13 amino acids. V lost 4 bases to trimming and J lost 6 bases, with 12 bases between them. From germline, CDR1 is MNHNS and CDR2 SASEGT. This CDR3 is CASSGVAGNGYTF. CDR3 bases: TGTGCCAGCAGTGGGGTAGCAGGGAATGGCTACACCTTC.

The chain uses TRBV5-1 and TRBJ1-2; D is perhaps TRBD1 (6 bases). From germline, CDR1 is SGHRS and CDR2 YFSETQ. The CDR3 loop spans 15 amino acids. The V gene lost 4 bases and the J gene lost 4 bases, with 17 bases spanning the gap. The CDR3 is CASSIRGGDIYGYTF. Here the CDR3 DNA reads TGCGCCAGCAGCATTAGGGGGGGTGATATCTATGGCTACACCTTC. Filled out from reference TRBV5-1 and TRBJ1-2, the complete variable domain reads KAGVTQTPRYLIKTRGQQVTLSCSPISGHRSVSWYQQTPGQGLQFLFEYFSETQRNKGNFPGRFSGRQFSNSRSEMNVSTLELGDSALYLCASSIRGGDIYGYTFGSGTRLTVV.

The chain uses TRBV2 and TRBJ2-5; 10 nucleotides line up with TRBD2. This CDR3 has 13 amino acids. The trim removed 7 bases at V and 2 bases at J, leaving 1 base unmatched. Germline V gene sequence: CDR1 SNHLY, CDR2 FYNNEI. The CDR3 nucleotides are TGTGCCAGCAAGCGGGGGGGACAAGAGACCCAGTACTTC. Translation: CASKRGGQETQYF.

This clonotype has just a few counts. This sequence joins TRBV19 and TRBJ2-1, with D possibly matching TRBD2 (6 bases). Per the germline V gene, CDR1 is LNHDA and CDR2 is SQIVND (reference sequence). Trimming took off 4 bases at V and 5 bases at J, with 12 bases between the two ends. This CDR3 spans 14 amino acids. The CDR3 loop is CASSTRDLNNEQFF. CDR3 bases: TGTGCCAGTAGTACCCGGGACTTGAACAATGAGCAGTTCTTC. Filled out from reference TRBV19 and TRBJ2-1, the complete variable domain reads DGGITQSPKYLFRKEGQNVTLSCEQNLNHDAMYWYRQDPGQGLRLIYYSQIVNDFQKGDIAEGYSVSREKKESFPLTVTSAQKNPTAFYLCASSTRDLNNEQFFGPGTRLTVL.

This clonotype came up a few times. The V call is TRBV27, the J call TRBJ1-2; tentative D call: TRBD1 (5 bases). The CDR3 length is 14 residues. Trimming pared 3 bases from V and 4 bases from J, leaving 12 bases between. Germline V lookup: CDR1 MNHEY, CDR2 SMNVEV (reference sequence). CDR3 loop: CASSLGGMAYGYTF. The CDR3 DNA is TGTGCCAGCAGTTTGGGGGGAATGGCCTATGGCTACACCTTC.

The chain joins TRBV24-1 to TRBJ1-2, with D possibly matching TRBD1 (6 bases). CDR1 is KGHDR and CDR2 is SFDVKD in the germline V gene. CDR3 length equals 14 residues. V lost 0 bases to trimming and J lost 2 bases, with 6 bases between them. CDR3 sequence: CATSDLGQNYGYTF. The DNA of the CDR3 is TGTGCCACCAGTGATTTGGGACAGAACTATGGCTACACCTTC.